This is a list of T cell receptor beta chains from one sample in a study of cytomegalovirus exposure and HLA in healthy donors. Method: immunoSEQ multiplex PCR; TCRdb's copy keeps in-frame clones and lacks some. The sample carries about 120,000 clones, about two thirds recorded once. Specimen: PBMCs. The receptors originated from a man under 40 in good health and CMV-seronegative. Each CDR3 is given with its conserved first and last residue. Fields, in order: CDR3 length, V gene, J gene, D gene, clone size, CDR3 DNA, CDR3 protein. D genes are given only for firm matches. Expanded clones are given a class, and other clones once, few, many or no size at all.

length: 16; V: TRBV5-1; J: TRBJ1-3; D: NA; size: few; DNA: TGCGCCAGCAGCTTGGGAGGGACACGCTCGGGTAACACCATATATTTT; CDR3: CASSLGGTRSGNTIYF
length: 18; V: TRBV14; J: TRBJ2-3; D: NA; size: NA; DNA: TGTGCCAGCAGCCAAGACGGGGGTACCTTACTAAACACAGATACGCAGTATTTT; CDR3: CASSQDGGTLLNTDTQYF
length: 15; V: TRBV11-2; J: TRBJ1-1; D: TRBD1; size: NA; DNA: TGTGCCAGCAGCTTAGGCGGGACAGGGGGGACTGAAGCTTTCTTT; CDR3: CASSLGGTGGTEAFF
length: 15; V: TRBV10-1; J: TRBJ2-3; D: NA; size: NA; DNA: TGCGCCAGCAGTGACCCGGCAGGGGGGACAGATACGCAGTATTTT; CDR3: CASSDPAGGTDTQYF
length: 14; V: TRBV5-4; J: TRBJ2-7; D: TRBD1; size: NA; DNA: TGTGCCAGCAGTTCTACAGGGGCCCGCTACGAGCAGTACTTC; CDR3: CASSSTGARYEQYF
length: 15; V: TRBV2; J: TRBJ2-2; D: NA; size: once; DNA: TGTGCCAGCAGTGAAGGGCGGGCCAACACCGGGGAGCTGTTTTTT; CDR3: CASSEGRANTGELFF
length: 15; V: TRBV5-5; J: TRBJ1-4; D: NA; size: NA; DNA: TGTGCCAGCAGCCCTCGCCCGGGGAGGGACGAAAAACTGTTTTTT; CDR3: CASSPRPGRDEKLFF
length: 13; V: TRBV19; J: TRBJ2-7; D: NA; size: NA; DNA: TGTGCCAGTAGTACAATACAGGGCACCGAGCAGTACTTC; CDR3: CASSTIQGTEQYF
length: 17; V: TRBV11-2; J: TRBJ2-6; D: NA; size: NA; DNA: TGTGCCAGCAGCACACCATTAGGAGTGCGAGGGGCCAACGTCCTGACTTTC; CDR3: CASSTPLGVRGANVLTF
length: 14; V: TRBV5-4; J: TRBJ1-1; D: NA; size: NA; DNA: TGTGCCAGCAGCTTGGAACCCAGGAACACTGAAGCTTTCTTT; CDR3: CASSLEPRNTEAFF
length: 16; V: TRBV7-9; J: TRBJ1-4; D: NA; size: many; DNA: TGTGCCAGCAGCTTAGGTCCGGGGGGCCTCAGTGAAAAACTGTTTTTT; CDR3: CASSLGPGGLSEKLFF
length: 13; V: TRBV18; J: TRBJ2-5; D: NA; size: few; DNA: TGTGCCAGCTCACGAGGCAGCCAAGAGACCCAGTACTTC; CDR3: CASSRGSQETQYF
length: 15; V: TRBV27; J: TRBJ2-1; D: NA; size: NA; DNA: TGTGCCAGCAGTGACTCGGGGGACTCCTACAATGAGCAGTTCTTC; CDR3: CASSDSGDSYNEQFF
length: 15; V: TRBV7-6; J: TRBJ1-6; D: NA; size: NA; DNA: TGTGCCAGCAGCTTAGTCAGTTCTCCCTCTTCACCCCTCCACTTT; CDR3: CASSLVSSPSSPLHF
length: 13; V: TRBV6-4; J: TRBJ2-5; D: NA; size: NA; DNA: TGTGCCAGCAGTCGCGACGGGCAAGAGACCCAGTACTTC; CDR3: CASSRDGQETQYF
length: 14; V: TRBV5-5; J: TRBJ2-2; D: NA; size: NA; DNA: TGTGCCAGCAGCATGGGGCAGACTACCGGGGAGCTGTTTTTT; CDR3: CASSMGQTTGELFF
length: 14; V: TRBV28; J: TRBJ1-2; D: TRBD1; size: NA; DNA: TGTGCCAGCTCCTACCGGGACAGGGTCGATGGCTACACCTTC; CDR3: CASSYRDRVDGYTF
length: 14; V: TRBV5-5; J: TRBJ2-7; D: TRBD1; size: few; DNA: TGTGCCAGCAGCTTTAGGACAGGGAGCGGCGAGCAGTACTTC; CDR3: CASSFRTGSGEQYF